This note documents a single T cell receptor (beta chain) sequence. The antigen is not known. 5' RACE with UMI labels generated the TRB cDNA libraries. TCRdb reprocessed the 5' RACE reads and keeps a single row for each CDR3 protein, giving no DNA. The sample has several thousand distinct CDR3 sequences. The data belong to a study of CXCR3-negative and CXCR3-positive naive CD8 T cells. The study, taken as a whole, reports: Each naive subset displayed comparably high diversity, whereas memory CD8+ cells displayed much lower diversity.

CDR3 length equals 12 residues. From germline, CDR1 is SGHTA and CDR2 FQGNSA. The clonotype originates from a human donor in good health. Some clones in this sample may be carry-over from other donors' samples. What was sequenced was naive CXCR3- CD8+ T cells from blood. Subset reported: CD45RO-CCR7+CD27+CD95- naive CD8+ T cells lacking CXCR3 (TNR3-). This rearrangement joins TRBV7-2 to TRBJ1-5. The CDR3 reads CASSLEYQPQHF.